The 11 T cell receptor beta chains reported below all come from one sample, sequenced in a study of blood T cell repertoires in COVID-19. Method: immunoSEQ multiplex PCR; TCRdb's copy keeps in-frame clones and lacks some. Among some 74,000 clones listed, about nine tenths were seen once. Source material: peripheral blood. The receptors originated from a middle-aged man with active COVID-19.

The chain has TRBV6-6 and TRBJ1-2; D possibly corresponds to TRBD1 (6 bases). V lost 2 bases to trimming and J lost 7 bases, with 20 bases between them. Germline CDR1 MNHNY, CDR2 SVGAGI (reference sequence). The length of the CDR3 is 16 residues. CDR3: CASSYHGGGATPGYTF. CDR3 DNA sequence: TGTGCCAGCAGTTACCACGGAGGGGGGGCGACCCCTGGCTACACCTTC.

The chain carries TRBV2 and TRBJ2-7, with D uncertain. V dropped 7 bases and J dropped 0 bases, with 16 bases sitting between them. The germline CDR1 and CDR2 sequences are SNHLY and FYNNEI. The CDR3 contains 15 residues. Here the CDR3 reads CASTPDVQSSYEQYF. CDR3 DNA: TGTGCCAGCACCCCAGACGTACAGAGCTCCTACGAGCAGTACTTC. The variable domain in full, with the rest retrieved from reference TRBV2 and TRBJ2-7, is EPEVTQTPSHQVTQMGQEVILRCVPISNHLYFYWYRQILGQKVEFLVSFYNNEISEKSEIFDDQFSVERPDGSNFTLKIRSTKLEDSAMYFCASTPDVQSSYEQYFGPGTRLTVT.

CDR3 nucleotides: TGTGCCAGCAGTTTCCGGGACAGAGGGGGAGATACGCAGTATTTT. This encodes CASSFRDRGGDTQYF. The chain carries TRBV27 and TRBJ2-3; TRBD1 aligns across 7 bases. Trimming took 3 bases from V and 5 from J; bases not matched to a gene: 8. Germline V lookup: CDR1 MNHEY, CDR2 SMNVEV (reference sequence). The CDR3 consists of 15 residues.

This chain uses TRBV7-6 with TRBJ2-5, with TRBD2 as a possible D gene (6 bases). CDR1 SGHVS and CDR2 FNYEAQ come from the germline V gene. The CDR3 sequence is 18 residues long. Trimming took 1 base from V and 5 from J, leaving 23 bases between them. CDR3 region: CASSLESSVGLRAETQYF. The CDR3 nucleotides read TGTGCCAGCAGCTTAGAGTCTAGCGTGGGTTTAAGGGCTGAGACCCAGTACTTC.

The chain carries TRBV7-3 and TRBJ2-1; TRBD1 matches 7 bases. V shed 9 bases and J 4 bases; nucleotides not matched to a gene: 9. The CDR3 extends over 14 amino acids. The germline V gene encodes CDR1 SGHTA and CDR2 FQGTGA. CDR3 region: CARGSGTEYNEQFF. CDR3 DNA sequence: TGTGCCAGGGGATCCGGGACAGAATACAATGAGCAGTTCTTC.

CDR3 bases: TGCGCCAGCAGCCAAGGACAGGGCGATGGCTACACCTTC. Translation gives CASSQGQGDGYTF. The chain has TRBV4-3 and TRBJ1-2, with TRBD1 matching 7 bases. Germline V gives CDR1 LGHNA, CDR2 YSLEER. CDR3 length: 13 amino acids. The V segment lost 1 base and the J segment 6 bases; nucleotides outside the gene matches: 2.

The CDR3 nucleotides are TGTGCCAGTAGTCCCCTTCTAAGGGGCGCGCAGTATTTT. It codes for CASSPLLRGAQYF. This sequence joins TRBV19 and TRBJ2-3; tentatively, D is TRBD1 (5 bases). Germline CDR1 LNHDA, CDR2 SQIVND (reference sequence). The CDR3 runs to 13 residues. Trimming took 5 bases from V and 10 from J, leaving 16 bases between them. Full variable domain (rest looked up from reference TRBV19 and TRBJ2-3): DGGITQSPKYLFRKEGQNVTLSCEQNLNHDAMYWYRQDPGQGLRLIYYSQIVNDFQKGDIAEGYSVSREKKESFPLTVTSAQKNPTAFYLCASSPLLRGAQYFGPGTRLTVL.

The chain carries TRBV6-5 and TRBJ2-3; 10 bases line up with TRBD2. With 5 bases clipped from V and 2 bases from J, the junction kept 4 bases outside the gene matches. The germline CDR1 and CDR2 sequences are MNHEY and SVGAGI. The CDR3 runs 15 residues. Here the CDR3 reads CASSLSGGLTDTQYF. In DNA form, the CDR3 reads TGTGCCAGCAGTCTTAGCGGGGGGCTCACAGATACGCAGTATTTT.

CDR3 bases: TGTGCCAGCAGCCGCGGACAGGGGGCGGACGGTGAGCAGTTCTTC. Protein: CASSRGQGADGEQFF. The J gene is TRBJ2-1, the V gene TRBV3-1 (or the pseudogene TRBV3-2), with 11 bases lining up with TRBD1. V trimming: 4 bases; J trimming: 9 bases; junction bases outside the gene matches: 8. The CDR3 is 15 amino acids. Germline-derived CDR1 and CDR2 are LGHDT and YNNKEL (reference sequence).

The chain uses TRBV5-1 and TRBJ2-2; D perhaps matches TRBD2 (5 bases). CDR1 SGHRS and CDR2 YFSETQ come from the germline V gene. The length of the CDR3 is 14 residues. Trimming took off 3 bases at V and 4 bases at J, with 10 bases between the two ends. The CDR3: CASSSDYSTGELFF. In nucleotides, the CDR3 is TGCGCCAGCAGCTCAGACTACTCCACCGGGGAGCTGTTTTTT. Together with reference TRBV5-1 and TRBJ2-2, the CDR3 gives the full variable domain: KAGVTQTPRYLIKTRGQQVTLSCSPISGHRSVSWYQQTPGQGLQFLFEYFSETQRNKGNFPGRFSGRQFSNSRSEMNVSTLELGDSALYLCASSSDYSTGELFFGEGSRLTVL.

This chain links TRBV29-1 with TRBJ2-7; 7 nucleotides agree with TRBD2. After removal of 4 bases from V and 1 base from J, the junction contained 10 bases not matched to a gene. Germline CDR1 is SQVTM and CDR2 is ANQGSEA. The CDR3 sequence is 15 residues long. The CDR3 reads CSVVLWRGGSYEQYF. CDR3 DNA: TGCAGCGTTGTTCTATGGCGGGGAGGGTCCTACGAGCAGTACTTC.